Here is one T cell receptor (beta chain) with its context. Per the germline V gene, CDR1 is WNHNN and CDR2 is SYGVQD (reference sequence). V was shortened by 8 bases and J by 3 bases, with 17 bases between the two germline ends. This CDR3 comprises 16 residues. This sample is part of a study of blood T cell repertoires in COVID-19. The wider study: Sites in the United States, Italy and Spain provided acute and convalescent COVID-19 samples. PBMCs, B-cell-depleted T cells, or T cells provided the cDNA or gDNA that made up the material.

In the authors' methods: Reference gene primer amplification in the assay estimated nucleated cell counts. Some clones are missing from TCRdb's copy, which holds only in-frame ones; the method was immunoSEQ multiplex PCR. V and J calls plus clone size are reproduced from that table; the DNA served to infer D and trimming. The sample has about 170,000 clones, roughly 80% seen once; the top ten hold around 2%. The V call is TRBV10-1, the J call TRBJ1-6; perhaps TRBD1 as D (5 bases). The receptor was isolated from a woman aged 80 or over with acute or convalescent COVID-19. Specimen: peripheral blood. Here the CDR3 DNA reads TGCGCCAGCCCCAGGGCGACGGGGGACTATAATTCACCCCTCCACTTT. Amino acids: CASPRATGDYNSPLHF.